Sequencing of this TCR beta chain was carried out in a study of blood T cell repertoires in COVID-19. The data were produced by immunoSEQ multiplex PCR, yet TCRdb's version contains in-frame clones alone and is incomplete. The data show about 260,000 clones, 85% to 90% seen once. The germline gives CDR1 MNHEY, CDR2 SMNVEV (reference sequence). The CDR3 sequence is 17 residues long. V lost 3 bases and J lost 0; bases outside the gene matches: 9. Participant-reported clinical history was the basis for cohort assignment. Sequenced sample: PBMCs or T cells enriched from blood (not recorded which). This rearrangement joins TRBV27 to TRBJ2-3; 7 bases match TRBD1. The source is a woman aged 30 to 39 with acute COVID-19. The CDR3 is CASSLPPGGISTDTQYF. In DNA, the CDR3 is TGTGCCAGCAGTTTGCCCCCAGGGGGAATTAGCACAGATACGCAGTATTTT.